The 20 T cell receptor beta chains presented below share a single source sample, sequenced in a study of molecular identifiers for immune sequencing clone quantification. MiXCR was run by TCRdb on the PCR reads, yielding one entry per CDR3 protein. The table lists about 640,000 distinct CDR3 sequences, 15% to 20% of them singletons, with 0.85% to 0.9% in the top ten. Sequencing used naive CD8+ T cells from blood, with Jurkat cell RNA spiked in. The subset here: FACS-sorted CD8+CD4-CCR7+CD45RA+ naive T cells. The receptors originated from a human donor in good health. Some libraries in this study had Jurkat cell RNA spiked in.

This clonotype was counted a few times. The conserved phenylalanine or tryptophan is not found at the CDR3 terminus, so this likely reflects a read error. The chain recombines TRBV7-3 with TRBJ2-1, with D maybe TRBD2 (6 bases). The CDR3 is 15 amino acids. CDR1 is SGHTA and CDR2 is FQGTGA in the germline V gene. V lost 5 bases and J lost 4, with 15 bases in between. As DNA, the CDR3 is TGTGCCAGCAGCCTCAGCGGAGGGGAATACAATGAGCAGTTCTCC. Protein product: CASSLSGGEYNEQFS.

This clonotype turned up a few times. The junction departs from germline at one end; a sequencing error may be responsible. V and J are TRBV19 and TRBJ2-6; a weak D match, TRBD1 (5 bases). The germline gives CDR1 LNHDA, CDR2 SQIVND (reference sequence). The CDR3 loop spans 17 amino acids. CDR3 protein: CASSIDNTISGASVLTF. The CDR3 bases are TGTGCCAGTAGTATAGATAACACTATCTCTGGGGCCAGCGTCCTGACTTTC.

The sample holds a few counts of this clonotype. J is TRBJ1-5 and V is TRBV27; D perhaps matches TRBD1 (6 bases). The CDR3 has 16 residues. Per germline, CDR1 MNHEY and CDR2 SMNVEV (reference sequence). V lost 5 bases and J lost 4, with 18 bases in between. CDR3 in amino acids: CASSTLVGGANQPQHF. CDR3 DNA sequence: TGTGCCAGCAGTACCCTCGTCGGGGGGGCAAATCAGCCCCAGCATTTT.

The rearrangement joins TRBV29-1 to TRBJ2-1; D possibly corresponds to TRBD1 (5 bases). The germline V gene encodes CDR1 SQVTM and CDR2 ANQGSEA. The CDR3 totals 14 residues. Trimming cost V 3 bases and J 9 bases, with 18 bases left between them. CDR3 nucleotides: TGCAGCGTTGAGGGGCTGGCGGCCCAGTCTGAGCAGTTCTTC. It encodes CSVEGLAAQSEQFF.

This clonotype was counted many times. The DNA for the CDR3 is TGTGCCAGCAGTTTAGGACACATCCGGGCCACTTCCTACAATGAGCAGTTCTTC. This translates into CASSLGHIRATSYNEQFF. The genes are TRBV28 and TRBJ2-1, with D possibly matching TRBD1 (5 bases). Germline CDR1 and CDR2: MDHEN and SYDVKM. V lost 2 bases to trimming and J lost 1 base, with 18 bases between them. The CDR3 contains 18 residues. Looking up the rest from reference TRBV28 and TRBJ2-1 gives the full variable domain: DVKVTQSSRYLVKRTGEKVFLECVQDMDHENMFWYRQDPGLGLRLIYFSYDVKMKEKGDIPEGYSVSREKKERFSLILESASTNQTSMYLCASSLGHIRATSYNEQFFGPGTRLTVL.

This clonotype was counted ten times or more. The CDR3 nucleotides read TGTGCCAGCAGCTACGGACAGGGATTTACCACTGAAGCTTTCTTT. It encodes CASSYGQGFTTEAFF. This chain joins TRBV11-2 and TRBJ1-1; 8 nucleotides align to TRBD1. Trimming cost V 4 bases and J 4 bases; bases outside gene matches: 8. The CDR3 consists of 15 residues. Germline CDR1 SGHAT, CDR2 FQNNGV.

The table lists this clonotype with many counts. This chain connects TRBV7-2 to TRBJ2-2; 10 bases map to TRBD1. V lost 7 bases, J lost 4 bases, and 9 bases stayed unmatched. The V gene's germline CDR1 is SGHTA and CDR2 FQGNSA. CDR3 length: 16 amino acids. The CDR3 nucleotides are TGTGCCAGCACCCCGGGACAGGGGAAGGGCACCGGGGAGCTGTTTTTT. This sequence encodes CASTPGQGKGTGELFF.

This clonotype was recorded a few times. Here the CDR3 DNA reads TGCGCCAGCAGCTCTAACAGGGATAGCTCCTACAATGAGCAGTTCTTC. This encodes CASSSNRDSSYNEQFF. The chain combines TRBV5-1 with TRBJ2-1; weak D call: TRBD1 (6 bases). There are 16 residues in the CDR3. V was pared by 3 bases and J by 0 bases, with 13 bases between. Germline V lookup: CDR1 SGHRS, CDR2 YFSETQ. Using reference TRBV5-1 and TRBJ2-1 for the parts outside the CDR3, the full variable domain is KAGVTQTPRYLIKTRGQQVTLSCSPISGHRSVSWYQQTPGQGLQFLFEYFSETQRNKGNFPGRFSGRQFSNSRSEMNVSTLELGDSALYLCASSSNRDSSYNEQFFGPGTRLTVL.

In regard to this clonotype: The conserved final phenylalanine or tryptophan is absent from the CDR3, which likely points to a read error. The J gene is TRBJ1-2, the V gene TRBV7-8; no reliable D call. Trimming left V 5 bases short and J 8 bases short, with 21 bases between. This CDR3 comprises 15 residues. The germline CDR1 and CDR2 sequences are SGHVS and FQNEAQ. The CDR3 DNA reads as TGTGCCAGCAGCCCCTCTAGTAGTTTAATTCAAGGCTACACCTCC. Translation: CASSPSSSLIQGYTS.

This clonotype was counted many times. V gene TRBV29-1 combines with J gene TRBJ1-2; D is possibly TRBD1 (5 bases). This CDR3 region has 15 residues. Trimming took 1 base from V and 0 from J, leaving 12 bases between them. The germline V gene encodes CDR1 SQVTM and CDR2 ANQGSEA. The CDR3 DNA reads TGCAGCGTTGAAGCCCCGACAGATTCTAACTATGGCTACACCTTC. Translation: CSVEAPTDSNYGYTF.

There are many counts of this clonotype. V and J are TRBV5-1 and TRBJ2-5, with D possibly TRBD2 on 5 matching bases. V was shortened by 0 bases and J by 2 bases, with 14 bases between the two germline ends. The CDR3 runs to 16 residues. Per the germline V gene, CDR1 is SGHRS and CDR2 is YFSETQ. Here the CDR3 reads CASSLVGGGAQETQYF. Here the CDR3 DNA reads TGCGCCAGCAGCTTGGTCGGTGGAGGCGCACAAGAGACCCAGTACTTC.

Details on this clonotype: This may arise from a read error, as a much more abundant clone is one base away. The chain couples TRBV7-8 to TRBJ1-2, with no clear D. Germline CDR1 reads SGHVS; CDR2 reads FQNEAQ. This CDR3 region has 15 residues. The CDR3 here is CTSSWNNVGGYGYTF. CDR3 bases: TGTACCAGCAGCTGGAACAACGTAGGTGGTTATGGCTACACCTTC.

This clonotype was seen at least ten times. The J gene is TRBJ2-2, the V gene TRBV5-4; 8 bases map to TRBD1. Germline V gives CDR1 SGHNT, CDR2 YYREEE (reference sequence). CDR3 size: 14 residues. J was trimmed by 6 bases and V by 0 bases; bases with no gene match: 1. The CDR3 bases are TGTGCCAGCAGCTTGGCGGACAGGGCCGGGGAGCTGTTTTTT. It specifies CASSLADRAGELFF.

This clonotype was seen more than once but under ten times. The CDR3 sequence is CASSYGAPNEQFF. CDR3 nucleotides: TGTGCCAGCAGTTACGGGGCCCCCAATGAGCAGTTCTTC. The V and J genes are TRBV6-2 or TRBV6-3 and TRBJ2-1; D might be TRBD1 (5 bases). CDR1 is MNHEY, CDR2 SVGEGT, per germline. The ends were cut back, 2 bases at V and 6 bases at J, with 8 bases in the middle. The CDR3 runs 13 residues.

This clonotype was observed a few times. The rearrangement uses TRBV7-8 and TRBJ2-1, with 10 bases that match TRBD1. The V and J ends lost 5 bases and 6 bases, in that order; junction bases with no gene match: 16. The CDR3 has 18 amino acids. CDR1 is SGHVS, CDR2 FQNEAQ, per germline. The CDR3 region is CASSPGTGVSILRNEQFF. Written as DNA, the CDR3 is TGTGCCAGCAGCCCAGGGACAGGGGTCTCCATCCTACGCAATGAGCAGTTCTTC.

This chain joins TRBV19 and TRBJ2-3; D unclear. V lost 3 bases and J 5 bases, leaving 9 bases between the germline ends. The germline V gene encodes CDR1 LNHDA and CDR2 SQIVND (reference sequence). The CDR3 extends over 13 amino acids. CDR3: CASSIWDLDTQYF. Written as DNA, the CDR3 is TGTGCCAGTAGTATCTGGGATTTAGATACGCAGTATTTT.

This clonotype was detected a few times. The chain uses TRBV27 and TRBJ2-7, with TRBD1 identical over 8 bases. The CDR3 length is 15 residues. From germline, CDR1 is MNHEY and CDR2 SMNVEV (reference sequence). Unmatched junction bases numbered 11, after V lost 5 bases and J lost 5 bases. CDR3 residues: CASSPRTGRSNEQYF. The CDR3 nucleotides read TGTGCCAGCAGTCCAAGGACAGGGAGGAGCAACGAGCAGTACTTC.

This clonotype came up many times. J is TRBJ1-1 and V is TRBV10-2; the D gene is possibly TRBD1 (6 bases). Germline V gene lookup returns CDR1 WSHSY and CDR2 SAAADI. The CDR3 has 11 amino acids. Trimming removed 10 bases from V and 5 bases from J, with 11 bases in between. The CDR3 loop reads CATRGGTEAFF. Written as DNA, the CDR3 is TGCGCCACCAGGGGCGGGACTGAAGCTTTCTTT.

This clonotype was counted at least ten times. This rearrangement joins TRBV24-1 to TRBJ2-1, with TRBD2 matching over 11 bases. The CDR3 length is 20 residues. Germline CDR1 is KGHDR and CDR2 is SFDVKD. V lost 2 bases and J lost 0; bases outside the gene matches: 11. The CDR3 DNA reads TGTGCCACCAGTGATTCTTTACCGACTAGCGGGACTAGCTCCTACAATGAGCAGTTCTTC. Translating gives CATSDSLPTSGTSSYNEQFF.

In DNA form, the CDR3 reads TGTGCCAGCAGTGCCGCGGGCGGCGGGGAGCTGTTTTTT. Its protein product is CASSAAGGGELFF. This chain uses TRBV27 with TRBJ2-2; TRBD2 might be the D (5 bases). CDR1 and CDR2 (germline): MNHEY, SMNVEV (reference sequence). V lost 5 bases to trimming and J lost 7 bases, with 11 bases between them. This CDR3 spans 13 amino acids.